The 32 T cell receptor beta chains below were found in one sample sequenced in a study of blood T cell repertoires in COVID-19. Measured with immunoSEQ multiplex PCR; TCRdb has only the in-frame clones, and not every one. The sample lists fewer than 95,000 clones; around 88% were seen once. Specimen: peripheral blood. These receptors were obtained from a woman of 80 years or more with acute or convalescent COVID-19.

The chain joins TRBV7-2 to TRBJ2-1; TRBD2 is a possible D gene (6 bases). There are 15 residues in the CDR3. From germline, CDR1 is SGHTA and CDR2 FQGNSA. V was cut by 0 bases and J by 3 bases, with 9 bases left in between. CDR3 loop: CASSLAPGLYNEQFF. CDR3 sequence (DNA): TGTGCCAGCAGCTTAGCACCGGGACTCTACAATGAGCAGTTCTTC.

The chain employs TRBV13 and TRBJ1-1, with D unclear. CDR1 PRHDT and CDR2 FYEKMQ come from the germline V gene (reference sequence). The V gene lost 4 bases and the J gene lost 0 bases, with 6 bases spanning the gap. CDR3 length equals 13 residues. The CDR3 sequence: CASSSPVNTEAFF. The CDR3 region has the DNA TGTGCCAGCAGCTCCCCGGTGAACACTGAAGCTTTCTTT.

V gene TRBV6-1 combines with J gene TRBJ1-1; the D gene is possibly TRBD1 (5 bases). The ends were cut back, 4 bases at V and 1 base at J, with 16 bases in the middle. CDR1 is MNHNS and CDR2 is SASEGT in the germline V gene. The CDR3 sequence is 16 residues long. CDR3: CASSVRAWQGNTEAFF. CDR3 coding DNA: TGTGCCAGCAGTGTTCGGGCGTGGCAGGGGAACACTGAAGCTTTCTTT.

This clone was recorded a few times. The chain has TRBV28 and TRBJ2-1; a weak D match, TRBD2 (5 bases). The CDR3 consists of 11 residues. Germline V gene lookup returns CDR1 MDHEN and CDR2 SYDVKM. V shed 6 bases and J shed 5 bases, with 5 bases lying between them. The CDR3 DNA follows: TGTGCCAGCAGGACTAACAATGAGCAGTTCTTC. This encodes CASRTNNEQFF.

The chain employs TRBV15 and TRBJ1-3, with TRBD1 matching over 7 bases. Germline trimming cut 5 bases from V and 0 bases from J; bases unmatched to any gene: 4. In germline, CDR1 is LNHNV, CDR2 YYDKDF (reference sequence). This CDR3 is 15 amino acids long. The DNA for the CDR3 is TGTGCCACCAGCCTTGGGACAGACTCTGGAAACACCATATATTTT. The encoded protein is CATSLGTDSGNTIYF. Using reference TRBV15 and TRBJ1-3 for the parts outside the CDR3, the full variable domain is DAMVIQNPRYQVTQFGKPVTLSCSQTLNHNVMYWYQQKSSQAPKLLFHYYDKDFNNEADTPDNFQSRRPNTSFCFLDIRSPGLGDTAMYLCATSLGTDSGNTIYFGEGSWLTVV.

The gene calls are TRBV5-1 and TRBJ2-5, with 13 positions matching TRBD2. Germline V gene lookup returns CDR1 SGHRS and CDR2 YFSETQ. Losses at the gene ends were 3 bases for V and 4 bases for J; bases not matched to a gene: 3. This CDR3 spans 15 amino acids. CDR3 nucleotides: TGCGCCAGCAGCTCTGGACTAGCGGGGGTAGAGACCCAGTACTTC. This gives the protein CASSSGLAGVETQYF.

The chain joins TRBV1 to TRBJ1-3. TRBV1 is a pseudogene. The CDR3 is 16 residues long. Here the CDR3 DNA reads TGCACCAGCCTCGGGAGCAGCGCACACTCTGGAAACACCATATATTTT. Its translation: CTSLGSSAHSGNTIYF.

The J gene is TRBJ2-7, the V gene TRBV7-6, with 7 bases lining up with TRBD2. CDR3 length: 14 residues. CDR1 is SGHVS and CDR2 is FNYEAQ in the germline V gene. Germline trimming cut 5 bases from V and 6 bases from J; bases unmatched to any gene: 10. The CDR3 coding sequence is TGTGCCAGCAGCCCGACCGGACTAGGTGCCGAGCAGTACTTC. Translation: CASSPTGLGAEQYF.

The CDR3 here is CASSPSPAGIEGEKLFF. The CDR3 DNA is TGTGCCAGCAGCCCTTCTCCCGCCGGGATAGAGGGTGAAAAACTGTTTTTT. V usage is TRBV7-9 and J usage is TRBJ1-4; no firm D call. This CDR3 is 17 amino acids long. The germline V and J ends were trimmed by 5 bases and 7 bases, with 23 bases remaining between them. Germline CDR1 and CDR2: SEHNR and FQNEAQ (reference sequence).

This clone has only a few counts. The gene calls are TRBV18 and TRBJ2-7; tentatively, D is TRBD1 (5 bases). The germline V gene has CDR1 KGHSH and CDR2 LQKENI. The V and J ends lost 2 bases and 3 bases respectively, with 8 bases between them. This CDR3 spans 13 amino acids. Written as DNA, the CDR3 is TGTGCCAGCTCACCAAGTCAGGGCTACGAGCAGTACTTC. This sequence encodes CASSPSQGYEQYF.

For this clone: The DNA is left out, because the CDR3 cannot be placed on it with certainty; the CDR3 is given as TCRdb lists it. V gene TRBV7-9 combines with J gene TRBJ1-4. Germline V gene lookup returns CDR1 SEHNR and CDR2 FQNEAQ (reference sequence). The CDR3 totals 16 residues, both ends included. CDR3 region: CASSIYTSATNEKLFF.

V gene TRBV6-2 or TRBV6-3 combines with J gene TRBJ2-1; TRBD1 matches 10 bases. The germline V gene encodes CDR1 MNHEY and CDR2 SVGEGT. Trimming removed 3 bases from V and 8 bases from J; junction bases left unmatched: 4. CDR3 size: 14 residues. CDR3 DNA: TGTGCCAGCAGTTATACCGGACAGGGGGATGAGCAGTTCTTC. It yields the protein CASSYTGQGDEQFF.

This clone has only one observation. The CDR3 DNA follows: TGTGCCTGGACCAAAGACAGGGGTGGCTCCTACGAGCAGTACTTC. Protein product: CAWTKDRGGSYEQYF. The V call is TRBV30, the J call TRBJ2-7, with TRBD1 matching over 8 bases. The CDR3 extends over 15 amino acids. Germline values: CDR1 GTSNPN, CDR2 SVGIG (reference sequence). J was trimmed by 0 bases and V by 4 bases; bases with no gene match: 8.

The chain recombines TRBV30 with TRBJ1-1; D is perhaps TRBD1 (5 bases). CDR3 length: 14 residues. The V end lost 0 bases, the J end lost 2 bases, and 10 bases lay between the germline ends. Germline V gene sequence: CDR1 GTSNPN, CDR2 SVGIG (reference sequence). The DNA for the CDR3 is TGTGCCTGGAGTGTTCAGGGTGGAAACACTGAAGCTTTCTTT. It translates to CAWSVQGGNTEAFF.

The CDR3, as DNA: TGCAGCGTTGAGGGCGAGGGAGCGGCTGGAAACACCATATATTTT. It encodes CSVEGEGAAGNTIYF. This sequence joins TRBV29-1 and TRBJ1-3; D uncertain. The CDR3 consists of 15 residues. Germline assignment: CDR1 SQVTM and CDR2 ANQGSEA. V shed 3 bases and J shed 2 bases, with 14 bases lying between them. Full variable domain (missing parts from reference TRBV29-1 and TRBJ1-3): SAVISQKPSRDICQRGTSLTIQCQVDSQVTMMFWYRQQPGQSLTLIATANQGSEATYESGFVIDKFPISRPNLTFSTLTVSNMSPEDSSIYLCSVEGEGAAGNTIYFGEGSWLTVV.

This clone was detected only once. The CDR3 spells CASSFTGSGYTF. The CDR3 DNA sequence: TGCGCCAGCAGCTTCACAGGGTCTGGCTACACCTTC. The chain joins TRBV5-1 to TRBJ1-2; D may be TRBD1 (6 bases). The V end lost 2 bases, the J end lost 7 bases, and 9 bases lay between the germline ends. The CDR3 is 12 residues long. The germline gives CDR1 SGHRS, CDR2 YFSETQ.

This clone came up once. V usage is TRBV5-5 and J usage is TRBJ2-7; D is possibly TRBD1 (6 bases). Germline values: CDR1 SGHKS, CDR2 YYEKEE (reference sequence). The V end lost 8 bases, the J end lost 0 bases, and 12 bases lay between the germline ends. The CDR3 extends over 13 amino acids. CDR3 sequence (DNA): TGTGCCAGTCGGGACACCCGCTCCTACGAGCAGTACTTC. The encoded protein is CASRDTRSYEQYF.

V gene TRBV11-3 combines with J gene TRBJ2-3; D gene uncertain. V was shortened by 3 bases and J by 1 base, with 11 bases between the two germline ends. Looked up from germline, CDR1 is SGHNT and CDR2 is YENEEA. CDR3 length: 15 residues. CDR3 nucleotides: TGTGCCAGCAGCTTTCGCGGCTTCGGCACAGATACGCAGTATTTT. Protein product: CASSFRGFGTDTQYF.

V and J are TRBV5-6 and TRBJ2-2; no firm D call. Germline-derived CDR1 and CDR2 are SGHDT and YYEEEE. Deletions cut 0 bases from V and 3 bases from J, with 9 bases between. The length of the CDR3 is 15 residues. CDR3 amino acids: CASSLGQVYTGELFF. In nucleotides, the CDR3 is TGTGCCAGCAGCTTGGGCCAGGTGTACACCGGGGAGCTGTTTTTT.

V is TRBV6-4 and J is TRBJ1-5, with D perhaps TRBD1 (5 bases). Trimming removed 6 bases at V and 3 bases at J, with 21 bases between. The V gene's germline CDR1 is MRHNA and CDR2 SNTAGT. The CDR3 extends over 17 amino acids. The CDR3 DNA follows: TGTGCCAGCAGGCAGAACGACAGACCGTCAGCCAATCAGCCCCAGCATTTT. Translation: CASRQNDRPSANQPQHF.

This clone has a handful of counts. This rearrangement joins TRBV6-6 to TRBJ2-7; TRBD1 matches 11 bases. Trimming cost V 6 bases and J 4 bases; bases outside gene matches: 8. Germline V gene lookup returns CDR1 MNHNY and CDR2 SVGAGI (reference sequence). CDR3 length equals 15 residues. Here the CDR3 DNA reads TGTGCCAGCAGCTATACCGGACAGGGGGCGTACGAGCAGTACTTC. It codes for CASSYTGQGAYEQYF.

This chain links TRBV6-5 with TRBJ2-2; D not certain. The CDR3 runs 15 residues. V was cut by 6 bases and J by 3 bases, with 14 bases left in between. Germline V gene sequence: CDR1 MNHEY, CDR2 SVGAGI. CDR3 DNA sequence: TGTGCCAGCAGGGTGCCTGACGGAGACACCGGGGAGCTGTTTTTT. Protein sequence: CASRVPDGDTGELFF.

This clone came up a few times. The chain carries TRBV2 and TRBJ2-6; 7 bases align to TRBD1. Germline CDR1 reads SNHLY; CDR2 reads FYNNEI. The CDR3 is 15 residues long. J gave up 0 bases and V 8 bases, and 4 bases lay outside the gene matches. The CDR3: CASQGVPSGANVLTF. In nucleotides, the CDR3 is TGTGCCAGCCAGGGGGTTCCCTCTGGGGCCAACGTCCTGACTTTC.

The chain uses TRBV12-3 or TRBV12-4 and TRBJ2-5, with D maybe TRBD2 (6 bases). The CDR3 runs 13 residues. V lost 5 bases and J 5 bases, leaving 12 bases between the germline ends. CDR3 in amino acids: CASSGTSGETQYF. Written as DNA, the CDR3 is TGTGCCAGCAGTGGGACTTCTGGGGAGACCCAGTACTTC.

The chain joins TRBV5-5 to TRBJ2-7, with 7 bases that match TRBD2. The CDR3 extends over 14 amino acids. Losses at the gene ends were 7 bases for V and 1 base for J; bases not matched to a gene: 8. Germline V CDR1 and CDR2: SGHKS, YYEKEE (reference sequence). This CDR3 is CASSGRGASYEQYF. For the CDR3, the DNA is TGTGCCAGCTCGGGGAGGGGAGCGTCCTACGAGCAGTACTTC. The entire variable domain, with the rest obtained from reference TRBV5-5 and TRBJ2-7, is as follows: DAGVTQSPTHLIKTRGQQVTLRCSPISGHKSVSWYQQVLGQGPQFIFQYYEKEERGRGNFPDRFSARQFPNYSSELNVNALLLGDSALYLCASSGRGASYEQYFGPGTRLTVT.

The chain employs TRBV7-2 and TRBJ2-5, with D possibly being TRBD1 (5 bases). V lost 4 bases and J lost 5, with 11 bases in between. This CDR3 comprises 13 residues. Germline CDR1 and CDR2: SGHTA and FQGNSA. The CDR3 loop is CASSYRLTETQYF. The CDR3 DNA reads TGTGCCAGCAGCTACAGGTTGACGGAGACCCAGTACTTC.

This sequence joins TRBV7-2 and TRBJ1-3; maybe TRBD1 (6 bases). The CDR3 is 15 amino acids. The germline V and J ends were trimmed by 5 bases and 0 bases, with 11 bases remaining between them. Germline CDR1 is SGHTA and CDR2 is FQGNSA. The CDR3 nucleotides read TGTGCCAGCAGCCCTCGGACAGTCTCTGGAAACACCATATATTTT. It is translated as CASSPRTVSGNTIYF.

The genes are TRBV6-1 and TRBJ2-3; D remains unclear. The germline gives CDR1 MNHNS, CDR2 SASEGT. CDR3 length: 13 amino acids. Trimming stripped 7 bases from V and 1 base from J, with 9 bases between. The CDR3, as DNA: TGTGCCAGCAACAACCGGGGCACAGATACGCAGTATTTT. This encodes CASNNRGTDTQYF.

The CDR3 here is CASSMTPLAGDADTQYF. The CDR3 coding sequence is TGTGCCAGTAGTATGACCCCACTAGCGGGAGACGCAGATACGCAGTATTTT. The chain links TRBV19 to TRBJ2-3; TRBD2 matches at 11 bases. Unmatched junction bases numbered 9, after V lost 3 bases and J lost 4 bases. The CDR3 runs to 17 residues. Germline V CDR1 and CDR2: LNHDA, SQIVND (reference sequence).

The chain employs TRBV29-1 and TRBJ2-2; 7 bases are a match to TRBD2. The germline V gene has CDR1 SQVTM and CDR2 ANQGSEA. CDR3 length equals 12 residues. V was clipped by 4 bases and J by 4 bases; unmatched bases: 0. The CDR3 DNA sequence: TGCAGCGTTGGCGGGGGCACCGGGGAGCTGTTTTTT. Its translation: CSVGGGTGELFF.

This sequence joins TRBV6-5 and TRBJ1-2; 12 bases map to TRBD1. CDR1 MNHEY and CDR2 SVGAGI come from the germline V gene. J lost 6 bases, V lost 0 bases, and 2 bases had no gene match. This CDR3 has 15 amino acids. The CDR3 DNA is TGTGCCAGCAGTTACTCGGGGACAGGGGGCGATGGCTACACCTTC. Residues: CASSYSGTGGDGYTF.

V is TRBV18 and J is TRBJ1-5, with 8 bases identical to TRBD1. Trimming removed 2 bases from V and 6 bases from J; junction bases left unmatched: 6. Germline V lookup: CDR1 KGHSH, CDR2 LQKENI. The CDR3 sequence is 15 residues long. DNA of the CDR3: TGTGCCAGCTCACCAAGCAAGACAGGGGTTCAGCCCCAGCATTTT. Translated, it gives CASSPSKTGVQPQHF.